These T cell receptor beta chains were read from a single sample in a study of cytomegalovirus exposure and HLA in healthy donors. Profiling relied on immunoSEQ multiplex PCR, and the TCRdb table lists in-frame clones only, not all of them. This sample has 150,000 to 200,000 clones, with roughly 88% found just once. Sequencing input: PBMCs. These receptor sequences come from a man aged 18 to 30 in good health and CMV-seropositive. Both conserved end residues are part of each CDR3. D genes are given only for firm matches. Where a row states a size, it is once, few, many or the class of an expanded clone; other rows omit it.

. | TRBJ2-7 | TRBV15 | TRBD1 | TGTGCCACCAGCAGCGACAGGGGGATCTACGAGCAGTACTTC | CATSSDRGIYEQYF
once | TRBJ1-1 | TRBV5-1 | . | TGCGCCAGCAGCTTGGATCCAGCGATGAACACTGAAGCTTTCTTT | CASSLDPAMNTEAFF
. | TRBJ2-1 | TRBV9 | . | TGTGCCAGCAGCGTGGACCCACCGGGACACCCTACATCTGAGCAGTTCTTC | CASSVDPPGHPTSEQFF
. | TRBJ1-2 | TRBV11-2 | TRBD1 | TGTGCCAGCAGCCTAACGGGACAGGGCCAAGGCTACACCTTC | CASSLTGQGQGYTF
. | TRBJ2-7 | TRBV27 | . | TGTGCCAGCAGTTTAAACAGGGTCTCCTACGAGCAGTACTTC | CASSLNRVSYEQYF
. | TRBJ1-6 | TRBV14 | TRBD1 | TGTGCCAGCAGCTGGAGAACCGGGACAGGGGGGAGCTCCTATAATTCACCCCTCCACTTT | CASSWRTGTGGSSYNSPLHF
. | TRBJ2-7 | TRBV30 | TRBD2 | TGTGCCACCCCGCGGGGGGGCTACGAGCAGTACTTC | CATPRGGYEQYF
. | TRBJ2-5 | TRBV4-1 | TRBD2 | TGCGCCAGCAGCCAAGATCGAGGACTAGCGGGGGGGCCGAGTAAAGAGACCCAGTACTTC | CASSQDRGLAGGPSKETQYF
. | TRBJ2-5 | TRBV5-1 | TRBD1 | TGCGCCAGCAGCACCCCGAACCGGGACAGTCAAGAGACCCAGTACTTC | CASSTPNRDSQETQYF
. | TRBJ2-2 | TRBV6-4 | . | TGTGCCAGCAGTGACAGCTACACCGGGGAGCTGTTTTTT | CASSDSYTGELFF
once | TRBJ2-1 | TRBV6-1 | . | TGTGCCAGCAGTGAAGCTCTGGGCCAGGGCCCCTACAATGAGCAGTTCTTC | CASSEALGQGPYNEQFF